Below are 31 T cell receptor beta chains sequenced from a single sample in a study of blood T cells in healthy people across ages. A second PCR of about 7 to 12 cycles used a sample-barcoded 5' primer and a J-beta primer mix. TCRdb reprocessed the 5' RACE reads with MiXCR, giving one entry per CDR3 protein. The sample yields under 850,000 distinct CDR3 sequences, 35% to 40% seen once. The sample consisted of blood. The origin of the receptors is a man aged 18 to 29 in good health.

This chain links TRBV27 with TRBJ2-3; tentatively, D is TRBD1 or TRBD2 (6 bases each). CDR3 length: 15 residues. The germline gives CDR1 MNHEY, CDR2 SMNVEV (reference sequence). Trimming cost V 7 bases and J 5 bases, with 19 bases left between them. CDR3 loop: CASTFLGGEVDTQYF. The CDR3, as DNA: TGTGCCAGCACCTTTCTGGGGGGCGAGGTAGATACGCAGTATTTT.

This clonotype showed up just a few times. This rearrangement joins TRBV20-1 to TRBJ2-3; weak D call: TRBD1 (5 bases). The CDR3 has 16 residues. Trimming pared 0 bases from V and 2 bases from J, leaving 15 bases between. The germline CDR1 and CDR2 sequences are DFQATT and SNEGSKA (reference sequence). The CDR3: CSARDLGHRTTDTQYF. CDR3 nucleotide sequence: TGCAGTGCTAGAGATCTGGGGCACAGGACCACAGATACGCAGTATTTT.

This clonotype was seen at least ten times. CDR3: CASSFDRPVYNEQFF. The CDR3 nucleotides read TGCGCCAGCAGTTTTGACAGGCCCGTATACAATGAGCAGTTCTTC. This chain links TRBV5-1 with TRBJ2-1; possible D gene TRBD1, 6 bases. Between the trimmed V and J ends, which lost 5 bases and 4 bases, there was a span of 16 bases. Germline lookup yields CDR1 SGHRS and CDR2 YFSETQ. The CDR3 is 15 residues long.

Comments on this clonotype: A single base separates this from a much larger clone, so it may be a read error. This chain's CDR3 is CAGSVEPQRDTQYF. The CDR3 nucleotides are TGTGCCGGCAGCGTAGAGCCTCAGCGAGATACGCAGTATTTT. This sequence joins TRBV9 and TRBJ2-3; D unclear. This CDR3 is built from 14 residues. Germline CDR1 reads SGDLS; CDR2 reads YYNGEE.

This clonotype was seen a few times. The chain carries TRBV10-3 and TRBJ1-2; D might be TRBD1 (5 bases). V gave up 5 bases and J gave up 4 bases, with 14 bases separating them. CDR3 length: 14 residues. Germline CDR1 and CDR2: ENHRY and SYGVKD. In DNA, the CDR3 is TGTGCCATCAGTCTTCAGGGTGGGTCCTATGGCTACACCTTC. Translating it yields CAISLQGGSYGYTF.

In this sample, this clonotype turned up a few times. The rearrangement uses TRBV5-1 and TRBJ1-2; perhaps TRBD1 as D (5 bases). Germline-derived CDR1 and CDR2 are SGHRS and YFSETQ. The CDR3 consists of 14 residues. Trimming removed 1 base from V and 3 bases from J, with 10 bases in between. DNA for the CDR3: TGCGCCAGCAGCTTGCAACAGGCGGACTATGGCTACACCTTC. Its translation is CASSLQQADYGYTF.

This clonotype was counted only a few times. The rearrangement joins TRBV5-4 to TRBJ2-5; no clear D. Per the germline V gene, CDR1 is SGHNT and CDR2 is YYREEE (reference sequence). This CDR3 comprises 14 residues. V lost 1 base and J lost 4, with 11 bases in between. CDR3 protein: CASSLKAMRETQYF. DNA of the CDR3: TGTGCCAGCAGCTTGAAGGCCATGCGAGAGACCCAGTACTTC.

The chain recombines TRBV20-1 with TRBJ2-1; TRBD2 matches 10 bases. This CDR3 contains 13 residues. The ends lost 7 bases at V and 7 bases at J; junction bases unmatched: 7. Germline values: CDR1 DFQATT, CDR2 SNEGSKA (reference sequence). CDR3 loop: CSGELAGVNEQFF. The CDR3 bases are TGCAGTGGTGAGCTAGCGGGAGTTAATGAGCAGTTCTTC.

Many counts were recorded for this clonotype. The V call is TRBV12-3 or TRBV12-4, the J call TRBJ1-2; D is perhaps TRBD1 (6 bases). This CDR3 contains 14 residues. V lost 6 bases and J 4 bases, leaving 15 bases between the germline ends. The CDR3 DNA reads TGTGCCAGCAGCTCCGAGGGGGTTATCTATGGCTACACCTTC. Translating gives CASSSEGVIYGYTF.

This clonotype appeared many times. The chain is built from TRBV29-1 and TRBJ2-5; D gene ambiguous. The germline V and J ends were trimmed by 3 bases and 6 bases, with 20 bases remaining between them. The CDR3 has 15 amino acids. From germline, CDR1 is SQVTM and CDR2 ANQGSEA. The CDR3, as DNA: TGCAGCGTTGATCCTAAGGCGGAACGACCCAAGACCCAGTACTTC. Protein sequence: CSVDPKAERPKTQYF.

This clonotype was detected a few times. The chain recombines TRBV27 with TRBJ2-7, with D perhaps matching TRBD1 (6 bases). CDR3 length: 15 amino acids. V lost 6 bases to trimming and J lost 1 base, with 16 bases between them. Looked up from germline, CDR1 is MNHEY and CDR2 is SMNVEV (reference sequence). CDR3 loop: CASRGNGQPSYEQYV. The DNA of the CDR3 is TGTGCCAGCAGAGGAAACGGACAGCCTTCCTACGAGCAGTACGTC.

The chain carries TRBV7-8 and TRBJ2-1; 13 nucleotides agree with TRBD2. The assigned J gene may be wrong: the sequence end matches TRBJ2-7 better. CDR1 SGHVS and CDR2 FQNEAQ come from the germline V gene. The CDR3 extends over 16 amino acids. The CDR3 protein is CASRRTSGGNYNEQYF. DNA of the CDR3: TGTGCCAGCAGACGGACTAGCGGGGGAAATTACAATGAGCAGTACTTC.

As for this clonotype: The junction departs from the called germline gene at one end, perhaps through a read error. The chain links TRBV4-3 to TRBJ2-1; a weak D match, TRBD2 (5 bases). CDR1 and CDR2 (germline): LGHNA, YSLEER. The length of the CDR3 is 15 residues. As DNA, the CDR3 is TGCGCCAGCAGTGCGGGTCCCGGGATATACAATGAGCATTTCTTC. Translated, it gives CASSAGPGIYNEHFF.

This clonotype was seen once. Sequence at one end of the junction differs from germline and may be a read error. This chain uses TRBV6-5 with TRBJ2-3; D uncertain. The CDR3 extends over 15 amino acids. Germline CDR1 and CDR2: MNHEY and SVGAGI. CDR3 sequence (DNA): TGTGCCAGCAGTTACTCAAACACGGGTCAGGATATGCAGTATTTT. Amino acid sequence: CASSYSNTGQDMQYF.

Worth noting for this clonotype: This may arise from a read error, as a much more abundant clone is one base away. The rearrangement uses TRBV11-3 and TRBJ2-1, with D uncertain. TRBJ2-7 matches the DNA end more closely, so the J call is doubtful. The CDR3 contains 17 residues. Germline CDR1 and CDR2: SGHNT and YENEEA. The CDR3 DNA sequence: TGTGCCAGCAGCTTGTCCGTCTTGGGAAGCTCCTACAATGAGCAGTACTTC. Translating gives CASSLSVLGSSYNEQYF.

This clonotype has only a few counts. The genes are TRBV14 and TRBJ1-1; D call uncertain. The CDR3 has 13 amino acids. The germline CDR1 and CDR2 sequences are SGHDN and FVKESK. V shed 1 base and J shed 1 base, with 4 bases lying between them. In DNA form, the CDR3 reads TGTGCCAGCAGCCAAGCGTGGAACACTGAAGCTTTCTTT. Translation gives CASSQAWNTEAFF.

Notes on this clonotype: A much larger clone differs from this one at a single base, so this may be a read error. The chain carries TRBV12-3 or TRBV12-4 and TRBJ2-1, with D unclear. The CDR3 runs 13 residues. The V end was cut by 1 base, the J end by 9 bases, with 10 bases between. The CDR3 sequence: CASSLVEVFEQFF. CDR3 sequence (DNA): TGTGCCAGCAGTTTAGTCGAGGTGTTTGAGCAGTTCTTC.

The table lists this clonotype with a few counts. The chain has TRBV12-3 or TRBV12-4 and TRBJ1-5, with 7 bases fitting TRBD1. Losses at the gene ends were 6 bases for V and 0 bases for J; bases not matched to a gene: 11. This CDR3 region has 17 residues. CDR3 residues: CASRHTDRLHSNQPQHF. CDR3 DNA sequence: TGTGCCAGCAGACACACGGACAGGCTCCATAGCAATCAGCCCCAGCATTTT.

This chain connects TRBV4-1 to TRBJ2-7; D possibly matches TRBD1 or TRBD2 (6 bases each). Germline CDR1 reads MGHRA; CDR2 reads YSYEKL. The V end was cut by 0 bases, the J end by 3 bases, with 15 bases between. The CDR3 runs to 16 residues. In DNA form, the CDR3 reads TGCGCCAGCAGCCAAGACCTTTATGGGGGGCTCTACGAGCAGTACTTC. Its translation is CASSQDLYGGLYEQYF.

This clonotype has only a few counts. The chain joins TRBV2 to TRBJ2-3, with 9 bases aligning to TRBD2. CDR3 length equals 16 residues. Germline CDR1 and CDR2: SNHLY and FYNNEI. Trimming cost V 6 bases and J 6 bases; bases outside gene matches: 13. The CDR3 DNA sequence: TGTGCCAGCAGGGGGACTGTAGCGGGGGAGTTGGATACGCAGTATTTT. Its protein product is CASRGTVAGELDTQYF.

This clonotype was observed many times. The CDR3 here is CASYGAVETQYF. CDR3 nucleotides: TGTGCCAGCTATGGGGCTGTAGAGACCCAGTACTTC. This chain links TRBV28 with TRBJ2-5; tentatively, D is TRBD1 (5 bases). V dropped 8 bases and J dropped 4 bases, with 11 bases sitting between them. CDR1 and CDR2 from the germline V gene are MDHEN and SYDVKM. The CDR3 totals 12 residues.

This clonotype turned up a few times. The CDR3 loop is CASSQAYKRTQYF. As DNA, the CDR3 is TGCGCCAGCAGCCAAGCGTACAAGAGAACCCAGTACTTC. The chain recombines TRBV4-1 with TRBJ2-5; D is unresolved. V shed 1 base and J shed 8 bases, with 11 bases lying between them. The CDR3 is 13 residues long. Looked up from germline, CDR1 is MGHRA and CDR2 is YSYEKL.

This clonotype was seen a handful of times. The rearrangement uses TRBV4-1 and TRBJ1-2; 7 bases align to TRBD1. This CDR3 has 18 residues. Germline V gene sequence: CDR1 MGHRA, CDR2 YSYEKL. Losses at the gene ends were 6 bases for V and 4 bases for J; bases not matched to a gene: 20. DNA of the CDR3: TGCGCCAGCAGACCAATCAGACAGGGCAACATAAGTTTCTATGGCTACACCTTC. This sequence encodes CASRPIRQGNISFYGYTF.

The V gene is TRBV6-6, the J gene TRBJ2-3, with D uncertain. The V gene lost 7 bases and the J gene lost 2 bases, with 13 bases spanning the gap. The germline V gene has CDR1 MNHNY and CDR2 SVGAGI (reference sequence). CDR3 length: 14 amino acids. The CDR3, as DNA: TGTGCCAGCAAAGACCCTCCCGACACAGATACGCAGTATTTT. Its protein is CASKDPPDTDTQYF.

In its sample, this clonotype was seen a few times. The J gene is TRBJ1-6, the V gene TRBV20-1, with 7 bases matching TRBD1. The CDR3 is 16 amino acids. J lost 6 bases, V lost 0 bases, and 8 bases had no gene match. Germline loops: CDR1 DFQATT, CDR2 SNEGSKA (reference sequence). CDR3 region: CSARDRQGLGNSPLHF. The CDR3 DNA follows: TGCAGTGCTAGAGATAGACAGGGCCTCGGTAATTCACCCCTCCACTTT.

This clonotype was recorded a few times. The chain has TRBV27 and TRBJ2-1; D unclear. Trimming cost V 6 bases and J 7 bases, with 10 bases left between them. Germline-derived CDR1 and CDR2 are MNHEY and SMNVEV (reference sequence). The CDR3 runs 12 residues. CDR3 sequence (DNA): TGTGCCAGCAGCAATTTTGGTAATGAGCAGTTCTTC. This codes for CASSNFGNEQFF.

The J gene is TRBJ1-5, the V gene TRBV20-1; D ambiguous. Trimming removed 1 base from V and 0 bases from J, with 10 bases in between. The length of the CDR3 is 15 residues. CDR1 and CDR2 (germline): DFQATT, SNEGSKA (reference sequence). CDR3 sequence (DNA): TGCAGTGCTAGAGCTTTGGGCGCTAGCAATCAGCCCCAGCATTTT. Translated: CSARALGASNQPQHF.

This clonotype was detected only a few times. The V call is TRBV5-1, the J call TRBJ2-1; 13 positions agree with TRBD2. Germline V gene data show CDR1 as SGHRS and CDR2 as YFSETQ. This CDR3 is 19 amino acids long. V lost 6 bases to trimming and J lost 7 bases; unmatched junction nucleotides: 19. The CDR3 region has the DNA TGCGCCAGCAAATCCCGACTAGCGGGGGGCGTACCCCTCCGTAATGAGCAGTTCTTC. Residues: CASKSRLAGGVPLRNEQFF.

Concerning this clonotype: A much larger clone differs by one base, so this may be a read error. The gene calls are TRBV6-2 or TRBV6-3 and TRBJ1-5; possible D gene TRBD1, 5 bases. Trimming removed 10 bases at V and 6 bases at J, with 25 bases between. CDR3 length: 16 amino acids. Germline V gene data show CDR1 as MNHEY and CDR2 as SVGEGT. CDR3 in amino acids: CANSPRSRGTIQPQHF. In DNA form, the CDR3 reads TGTGCCAACAGCCCAAGGTCTCGGGGGACTATTCAGCCCCAGCATTTT.

The chain couples TRBV4-3 to TRBJ1-5, with D unresolved. This CDR3 has 13 amino acids. Trimming took off 0 bases at V and 5 bases at J, with 5 bases between the two ends. Germline V gene sequence: CDR1 LGHNA, CDR2 YSLEER. DNA of the CDR3: TGCGCCAGCAGCCAAGAGGTGCATCAGCCCCAGCATTTT. Translated: CASSQEVHQPQHF.

On this clonotype itself: A read error may produce the germline difference seen at one junction end. The J gene is TRBJ1-4, the V gene TRBV6-6; TRBD1 matches at 7 bases. The CDR3 contains 17 residues. Germline V lookup: CDR1 MNHNY, CDR2 SVGAGI (reference sequence). CDR3 residues: CVSSYSRDSHTNEKLFF. As DNA, the CDR3 is TGTGTCAGCAGTTACTCCCGGGACAGTCATACTAATGAAAAACTGTTTTTT.